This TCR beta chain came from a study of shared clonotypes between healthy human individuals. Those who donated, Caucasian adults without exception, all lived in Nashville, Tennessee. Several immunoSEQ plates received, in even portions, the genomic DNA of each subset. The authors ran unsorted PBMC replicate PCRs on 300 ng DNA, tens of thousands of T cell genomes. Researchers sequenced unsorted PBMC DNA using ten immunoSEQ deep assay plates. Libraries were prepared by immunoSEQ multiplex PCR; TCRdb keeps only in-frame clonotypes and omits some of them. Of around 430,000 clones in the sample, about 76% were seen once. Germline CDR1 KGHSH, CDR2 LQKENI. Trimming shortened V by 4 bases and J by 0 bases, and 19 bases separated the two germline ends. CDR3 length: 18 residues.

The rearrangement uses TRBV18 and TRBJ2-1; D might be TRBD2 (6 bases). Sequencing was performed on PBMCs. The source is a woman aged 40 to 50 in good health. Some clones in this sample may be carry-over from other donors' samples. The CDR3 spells CASSQPRGSRRSYNEQFF. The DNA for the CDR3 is TGTGCCAGCTCACAACCCCGGGGGTCCCGGCGCTCCTACAATGAGCAGTTCTTC.